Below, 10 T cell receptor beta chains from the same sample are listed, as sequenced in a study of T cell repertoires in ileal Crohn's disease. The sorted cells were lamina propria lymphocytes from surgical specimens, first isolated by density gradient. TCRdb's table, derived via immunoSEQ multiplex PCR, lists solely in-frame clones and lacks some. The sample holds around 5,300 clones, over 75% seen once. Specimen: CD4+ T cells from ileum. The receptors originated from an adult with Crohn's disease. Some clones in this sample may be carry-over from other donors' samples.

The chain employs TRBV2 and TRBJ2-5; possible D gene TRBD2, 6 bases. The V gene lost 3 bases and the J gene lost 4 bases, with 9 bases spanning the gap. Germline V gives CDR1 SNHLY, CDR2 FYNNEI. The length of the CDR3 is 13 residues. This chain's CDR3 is CASSERERETQYF. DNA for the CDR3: TGTGCCAGCAGTGAGCGGGAAAGAGAGACCCAGTACTTC.

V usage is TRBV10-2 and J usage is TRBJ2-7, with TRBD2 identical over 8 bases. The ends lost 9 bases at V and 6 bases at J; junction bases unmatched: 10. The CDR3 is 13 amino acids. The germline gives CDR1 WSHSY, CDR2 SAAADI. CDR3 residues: CASKGTSSSEQYF. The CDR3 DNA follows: TGCGCCAGTAAGGGGACTAGTAGTAGCGAGCAGTACTTC.

The CDR3 sequence: CASSYFGLAGIETQYF. As DNA, the CDR3 is TGTGCCAGCAGTTATTTCGGGCTAGCGGGTATAGAGACCCAGTACTTC. J is TRBJ2-5 and V is TRBV6-5; 8 bases are shared with TRBD2. The germline gives CDR1 MNHEY, CDR2 SVGAGI. With V trimmed by 3 bases and J by 4 bases, 10 bases remained unmatched. CDR3 length equals 16 residues.

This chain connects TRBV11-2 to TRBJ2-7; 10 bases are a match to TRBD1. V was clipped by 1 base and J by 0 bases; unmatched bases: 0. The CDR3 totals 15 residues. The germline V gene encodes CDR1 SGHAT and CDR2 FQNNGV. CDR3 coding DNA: TGTGCCAGCAGCTTAGGACAGGGGGCCTCCTACGAGCAGTACTTC. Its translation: CASSLGQGASYEQYF. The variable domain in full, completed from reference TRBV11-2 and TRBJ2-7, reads EAGVAQSPRYKIIEKRQSVAFWCNPISGHATLYWYQQILGQGPKLLIQFQNNGVVDDSQLPKDRFSAERLKGVDSTLKIQPAKLEDSAVYLCASSLGQGASYEQYFGPGTRLTVT.

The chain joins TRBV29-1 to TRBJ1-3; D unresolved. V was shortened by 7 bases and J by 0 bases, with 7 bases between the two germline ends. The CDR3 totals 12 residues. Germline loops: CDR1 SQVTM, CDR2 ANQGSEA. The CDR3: CSAGVSGNTIYF. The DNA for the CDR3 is TGCAGCGCCGGGGTCTCTGGAAACACCATATATTTT.

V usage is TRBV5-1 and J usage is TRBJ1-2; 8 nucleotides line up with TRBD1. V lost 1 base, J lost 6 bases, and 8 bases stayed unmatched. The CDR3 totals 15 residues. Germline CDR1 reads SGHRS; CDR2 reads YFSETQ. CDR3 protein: CASSLTQGGENGYTF. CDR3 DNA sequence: TGCGCCAGCAGCTTGACACAGGGGGGAGAAAATGGCTACACCTTC. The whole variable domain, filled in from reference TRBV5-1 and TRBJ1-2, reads KAGVTQTPRYLIKTRGQQVTLSCSPISGHRSVSWYQQTPGQGLQFLFEYFSETQRNKGNFPGRFSGRQFSNSRSEMNVSTLELGDSALYLCASSLTQGGENGYTFGSGTRLTVV.

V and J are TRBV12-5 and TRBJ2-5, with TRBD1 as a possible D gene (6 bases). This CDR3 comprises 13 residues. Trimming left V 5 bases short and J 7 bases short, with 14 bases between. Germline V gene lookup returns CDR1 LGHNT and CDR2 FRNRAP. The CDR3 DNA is TGTGCTAGTGGTGGGGACATTGAACGGACCCAGTACTTC. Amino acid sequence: CASGGDIERTQYF.

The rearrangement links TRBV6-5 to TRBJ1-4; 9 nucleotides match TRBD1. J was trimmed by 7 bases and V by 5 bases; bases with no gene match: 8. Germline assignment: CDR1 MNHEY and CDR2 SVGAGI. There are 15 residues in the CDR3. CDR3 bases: TGTGCCAGCAGTGGCCGGGACAGGGCTGCTGAAAAACTGTTTTTT. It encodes CASSGRDRAAEKLFF.

Here the CDR3 reads CASSPPSLAVYEQFF. The CDR3 DNA follows: TGTGCCAGCTCCCCCCCGTCACTAGCGGTCTATGAGCAGTTCTTC. The V gene is TRBV18, the J gene TRBJ2-1; 8 positions match TRBD2. CDR1 is KGHSH and CDR2 is LQKENI in the germline V gene. V lost 6 bases, J lost 8 bases, and 12 bases stayed unmatched. The CDR3 spans 15 residues.

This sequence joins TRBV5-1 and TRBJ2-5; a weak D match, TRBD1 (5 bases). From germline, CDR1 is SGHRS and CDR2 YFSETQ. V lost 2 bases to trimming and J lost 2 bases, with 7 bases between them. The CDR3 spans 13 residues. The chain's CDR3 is CASSFRGQETQYF. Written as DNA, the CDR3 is TGCGCCAGCAGCTTTAGGGGACAAGAGACCCAGTACTTC.